The 5 T cell receptor beta chains given below trace back to one sample, sequenced in a study of OX40 agonist ivuxolimab in advanced cancers. TCRdb keeps only in-frame clones here, not all; method: immunoSEQ multiplex PCR. The data hold approximately 30,000 clones, with approximately 81% observed a single time. The sample in question was CD4+ or CD8+ T cells sorted from blood, obtained in a trial of the OX40 agonist ivuxolimab. The receptors were gathered from an adult with an advanced solid tumor such as melanoma, head and neck, liver or kidney cancer.

Concerning this clone: At the DNA level, this CDR3 is encoded by other sequences in the same sample as well. The CDR3 protein is CASRGFIRGSNYGYTF. In DNA, the CDR3 is TGCGCCAGCAGGGGGTTTATACGGGGATCGAACTATGGCTACACCTTC. The gene calls are TRBV10-2 and TRBJ1-2; D gene ambiguous. Germline V gene lookup returns CDR1 WSHSY and CDR2 SAAADI. V lost 6 bases to trimming and J lost 2 bases, with 19 bases between them. The CDR3 loop spans 16 amino acids.

The V call is TRBV25-1, the J call TRBJ2-5; D perhaps matches TRBD1 (6 bases). Looked up from germline, CDR1 is MGHDK and CDR2 is SYGVNS. The CDR3 runs to 16 residues. V shed 3 bases and J shed 0 bases, with 14 bases lying between them. CDR3 residues: CASSEYRVPHQETQYF. The CDR3 region has the DNA TGTGCCAGCAGTGAGTACAGGGTCCCCCACCAAGAGACCCAGTACTTC.

The chain links TRBV27 to TRBJ1-4; TRBD1 is a possible D gene (6 bases). The CDR3 extends over 14 amino acids. V gave up 5 bases and J gave up 5 bases, with 12 bases separating them. Germline loops: CDR1 MNHEY, CDR2 SMNVEV (reference sequence). Here the CDR3 DNA reads TGTGCCAGCAGTCTCCATGACAGGAATGAAAAACTGTTTTTT. This sequence encodes CASSLHDRNEKLFF.

This clone was counted a few times. The chain combines TRBV28 with TRBJ2-1, with a weak D call TRBD2 (5 bases). This CDR3 has 14 residues. V lost 3 bases to trimming and J lost 5 bases, with 11 bases between them. Germline V gene lookup returns CDR1 MDHEN and CDR2 SYDVKM. CDR3 nucleotides: TGTGCCAGCAGTTTTGCCGGGATAAACAATGAGCAGTTCTTC. Translating it yields CASSFAGINNEQFF.

V usage is TRBV11-1 and J usage is TRBJ2-1; 11 bases align to TRBD2. J gave up 5 bases and V 1 base, and 7 bases lay outside the gene matches. The CDR3 runs 17 residues. Germline CDR1 and CDR2: SGHAT and FQDESV (reference sequence). The CDR3 here is CASSLGASGGIHNEQFF. The DNA for the CDR3 is TGTGCCAGCAGCTTAGGGGCTAGCGGGGGGATCCACAATGAGCAGTTCTTC.